This TCR beta chain appears in the sequencing data of a study of blood T cell repertoires in COVID-19. Whole-study context: Specimens from acute and convalescent COVID-19 originated in the United States, Italy and Spain. The cDNA or gDNA used as material had been derived from T cells, B-cell-depleted T cells, or PBMCs.

In the authors' workflow: Estimates of nucleated cell counts were drawn from the amplification of reference gene primers. Some clones are missing from TCRdb's copy, which holds only in-frame ones; the method was immunoSEQ multiplex PCR. The DNA gave D and trimming, while V, J and clone size come from that table. The table includes 65,000 to 70,000 clones, approximately 78% detected once. The CDR3 spans 11 residues. The V gene's germline CDR1 is MGHDK and CDR2 SYGVNS. Trimming cost V 6 bases and J 7 bases, with 10 bases left between them. This TCR derives from a human donor in a cohort sampled during active COVID-19. V gene TRBV25-1 combines with J gene TRBJ2-7, with D perhaps matching TRBD2 (5 bases). Sequences were obtained from peripheral blood. The DNA for the CDR3 is TGTGCCAGCAGATACACGGGGGAGCAGTACTTC. As protein: CASRYTGEQYF.